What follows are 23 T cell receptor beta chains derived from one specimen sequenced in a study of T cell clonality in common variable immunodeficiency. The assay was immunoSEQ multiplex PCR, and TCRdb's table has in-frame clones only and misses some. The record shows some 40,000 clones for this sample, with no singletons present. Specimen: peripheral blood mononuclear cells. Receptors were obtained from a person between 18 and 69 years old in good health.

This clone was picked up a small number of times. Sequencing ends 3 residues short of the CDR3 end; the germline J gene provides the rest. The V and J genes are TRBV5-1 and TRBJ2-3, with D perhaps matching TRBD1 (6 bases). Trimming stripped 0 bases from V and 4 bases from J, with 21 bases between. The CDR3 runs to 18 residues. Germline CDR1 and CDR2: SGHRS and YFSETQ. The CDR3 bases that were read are TGCGCCAGCAGCTTGGCACTCCCAGGGCAGGGGAGTGCAGATACG. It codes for CASSLALPGQGSADT. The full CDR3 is CASSLALPGQGSADTQYF.

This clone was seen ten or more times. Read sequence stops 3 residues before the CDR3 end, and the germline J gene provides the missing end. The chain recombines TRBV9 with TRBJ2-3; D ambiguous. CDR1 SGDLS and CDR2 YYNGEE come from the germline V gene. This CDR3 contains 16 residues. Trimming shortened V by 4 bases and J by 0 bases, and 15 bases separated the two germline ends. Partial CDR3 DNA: TGTGCCAGCAGCTTTAACAGAATAACTAGCACAGATACG. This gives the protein CASSFNRITSTDT. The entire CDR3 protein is CASSFNRITSTDTQYF.

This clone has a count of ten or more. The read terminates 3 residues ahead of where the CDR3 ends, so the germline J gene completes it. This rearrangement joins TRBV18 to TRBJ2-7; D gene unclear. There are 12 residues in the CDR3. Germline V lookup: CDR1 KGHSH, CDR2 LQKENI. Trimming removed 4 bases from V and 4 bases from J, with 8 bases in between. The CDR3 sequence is CASSQGEYEQYF. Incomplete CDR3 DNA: TGTGCCAGCTCACAGGGCGAGTACGAG.

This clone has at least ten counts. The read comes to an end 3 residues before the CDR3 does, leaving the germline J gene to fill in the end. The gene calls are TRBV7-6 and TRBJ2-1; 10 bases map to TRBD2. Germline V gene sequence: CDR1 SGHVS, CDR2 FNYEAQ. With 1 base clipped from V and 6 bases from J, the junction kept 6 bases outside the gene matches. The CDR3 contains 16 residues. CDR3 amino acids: CASSLDASGGFNEQFF. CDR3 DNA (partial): TGTGCCAGCAGCTTAGACGCTAGCGGGGGTTTCAATGAG.

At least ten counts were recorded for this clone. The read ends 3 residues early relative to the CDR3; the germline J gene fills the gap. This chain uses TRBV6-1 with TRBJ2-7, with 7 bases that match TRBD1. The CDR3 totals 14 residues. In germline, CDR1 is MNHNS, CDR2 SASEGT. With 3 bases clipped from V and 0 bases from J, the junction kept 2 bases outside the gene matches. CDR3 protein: CASSDRDSSYEQYF. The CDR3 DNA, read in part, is TGTGCCAGCAGTGACCGGGACAGCTCCTACGAG.

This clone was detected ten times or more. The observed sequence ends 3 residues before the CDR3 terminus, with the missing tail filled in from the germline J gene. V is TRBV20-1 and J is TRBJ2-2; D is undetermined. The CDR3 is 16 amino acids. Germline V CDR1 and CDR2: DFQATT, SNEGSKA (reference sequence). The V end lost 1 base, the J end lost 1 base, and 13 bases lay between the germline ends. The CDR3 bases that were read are TGCAGTGCTAGAGCCCCCCAGGTGGGGAACACCGGGGAG. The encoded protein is CSARAPQVGNTGE. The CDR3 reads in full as CSARAPQVGNTGELFF.

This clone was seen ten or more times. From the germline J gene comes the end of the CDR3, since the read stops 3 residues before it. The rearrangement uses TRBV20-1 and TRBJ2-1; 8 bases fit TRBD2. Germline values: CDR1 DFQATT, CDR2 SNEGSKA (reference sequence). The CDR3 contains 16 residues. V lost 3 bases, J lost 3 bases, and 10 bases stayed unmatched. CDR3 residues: CSARDPPAGDYNEQFF. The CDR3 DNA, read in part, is TGCAGTGCTAGGGACCCCCCAGCGGGAGACTACAATGAG.

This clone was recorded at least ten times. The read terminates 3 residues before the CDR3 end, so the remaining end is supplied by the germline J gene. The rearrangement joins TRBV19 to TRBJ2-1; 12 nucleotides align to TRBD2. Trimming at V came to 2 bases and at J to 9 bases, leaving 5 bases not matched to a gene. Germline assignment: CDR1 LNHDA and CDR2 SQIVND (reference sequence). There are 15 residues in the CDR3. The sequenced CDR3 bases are TGTGCCAGTAGTATACTAGCGGGAGGGCTCAGTGAG. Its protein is CASSILAGGLSE. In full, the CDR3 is CASSILAGGLSEQFF.

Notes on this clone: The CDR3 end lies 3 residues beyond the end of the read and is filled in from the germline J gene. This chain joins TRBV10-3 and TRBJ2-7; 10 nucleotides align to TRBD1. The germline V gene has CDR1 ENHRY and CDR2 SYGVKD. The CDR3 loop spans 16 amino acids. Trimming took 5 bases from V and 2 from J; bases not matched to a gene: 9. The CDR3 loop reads CAISLPGTGEPYEQYF. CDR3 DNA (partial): TGTGCCATCAGTCTTCCCGGGACAGGGGAACCCTACGAG.

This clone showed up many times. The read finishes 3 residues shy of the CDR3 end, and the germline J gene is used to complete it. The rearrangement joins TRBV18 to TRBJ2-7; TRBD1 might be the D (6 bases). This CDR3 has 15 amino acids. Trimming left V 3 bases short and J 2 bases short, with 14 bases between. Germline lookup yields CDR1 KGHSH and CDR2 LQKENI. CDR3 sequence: CASSPPGVGTYEQYF. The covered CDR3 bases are TGTGCCAGCTCACCTCCAGGGGTAGGGACCTACGAG.

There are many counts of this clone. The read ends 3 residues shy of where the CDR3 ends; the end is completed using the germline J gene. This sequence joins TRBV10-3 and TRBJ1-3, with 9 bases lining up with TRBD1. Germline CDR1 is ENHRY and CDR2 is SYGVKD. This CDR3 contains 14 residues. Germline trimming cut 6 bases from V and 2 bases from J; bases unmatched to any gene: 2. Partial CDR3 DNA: TGTGCCATCAGAAGGGACAGGGCTGGAAACACC. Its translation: CAIRRDRAGNT. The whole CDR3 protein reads CAIRRDRAGNTIYF.

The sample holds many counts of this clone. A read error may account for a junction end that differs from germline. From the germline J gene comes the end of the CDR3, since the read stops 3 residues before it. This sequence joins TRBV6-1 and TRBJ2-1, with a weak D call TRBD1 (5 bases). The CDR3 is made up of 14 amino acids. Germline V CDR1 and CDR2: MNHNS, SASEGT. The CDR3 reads CASSGTFSSNEQFF. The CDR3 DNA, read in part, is TGTGCCAGCAGTGGGACATTTTCCTCCAATGAG.

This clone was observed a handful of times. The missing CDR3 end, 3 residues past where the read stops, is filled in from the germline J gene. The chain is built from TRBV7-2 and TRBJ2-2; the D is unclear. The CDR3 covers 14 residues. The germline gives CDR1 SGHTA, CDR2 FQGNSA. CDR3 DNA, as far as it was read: TGTGCCAGCAGCTTAGTCAGCACTAATGAAAAG. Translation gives CASSLVSTNEK. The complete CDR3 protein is CASSLVSTNEKLFF.

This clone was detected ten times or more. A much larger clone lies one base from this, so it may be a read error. This CDR3 reads CASSAQGSGANVLFF. The part of the CDR3 DNA that was read is TGTGCCAGCAGTGCACAGGGATCTGGGGCCAACGTG. The rearrangement joins TRBV6-1 to TRBJ2-2, with D perhaps TRBD1 (6 bases). The read is 3 residues too short to cover the CDR3 end, so that end is filled in from the germline J gene. This CDR3 is built from 15 residues. In germline, CDR1 is MNHNS, CDR2 SASEGT.

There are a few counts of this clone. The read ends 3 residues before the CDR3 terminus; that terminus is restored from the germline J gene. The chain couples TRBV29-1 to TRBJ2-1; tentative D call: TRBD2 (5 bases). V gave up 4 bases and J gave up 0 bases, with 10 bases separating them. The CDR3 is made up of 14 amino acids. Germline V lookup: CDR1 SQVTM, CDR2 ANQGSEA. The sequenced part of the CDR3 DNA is TGCAGCGTTGGCCGGGGTAGCTCCTACAATGAG. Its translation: CSVGRGSSYNE. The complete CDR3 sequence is CSVGRGSSYNEQFF.

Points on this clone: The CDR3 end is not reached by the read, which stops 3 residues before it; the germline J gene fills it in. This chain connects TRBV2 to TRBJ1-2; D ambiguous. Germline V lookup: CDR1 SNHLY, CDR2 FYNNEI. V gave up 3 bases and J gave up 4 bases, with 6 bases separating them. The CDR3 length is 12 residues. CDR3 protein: CASSDSFYGYTF. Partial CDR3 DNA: TGTGCCAGCAGTGATTCCTTCTATGGC.

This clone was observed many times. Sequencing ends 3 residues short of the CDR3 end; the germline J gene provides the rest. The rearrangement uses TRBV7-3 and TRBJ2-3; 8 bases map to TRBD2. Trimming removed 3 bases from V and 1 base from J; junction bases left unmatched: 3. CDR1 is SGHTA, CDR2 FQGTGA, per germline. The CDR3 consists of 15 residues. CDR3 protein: CASSLPGLGTDTQYF. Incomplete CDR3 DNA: TGTGCCAGCAGCTTGCCGGGACTAGGCACAGATACG.

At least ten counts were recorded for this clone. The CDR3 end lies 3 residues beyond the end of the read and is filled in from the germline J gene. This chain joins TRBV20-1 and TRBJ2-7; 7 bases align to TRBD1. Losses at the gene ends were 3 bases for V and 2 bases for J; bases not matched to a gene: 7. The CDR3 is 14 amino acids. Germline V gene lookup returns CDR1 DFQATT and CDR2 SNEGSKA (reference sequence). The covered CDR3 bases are TGCAGTGCTAGTCCTGACAGGGAACCCTACGAG. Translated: CSASPDREPYE. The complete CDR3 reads CSASPDREPYEQYF.

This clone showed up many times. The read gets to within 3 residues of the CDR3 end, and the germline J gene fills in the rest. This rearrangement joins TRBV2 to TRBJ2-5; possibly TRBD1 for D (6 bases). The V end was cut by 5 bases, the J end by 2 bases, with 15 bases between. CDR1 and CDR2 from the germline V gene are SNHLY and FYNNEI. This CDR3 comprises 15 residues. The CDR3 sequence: CASSQDSPSQETQYF. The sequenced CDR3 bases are TGTGCCAGCAGTCAGGACAGCCCTAGTCAAGAGACC. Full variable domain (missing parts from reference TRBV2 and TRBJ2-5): EPEVTQTPSHQVTQMGQEVILRCVPISNHLYFYWYRQILGQKVEFLVSFYNNEISEKSEIFDDQFSVERPDGSNFTLKIRSTKLEDSAMYFCASSQDSPSQETQYFGPGTRLLVL.

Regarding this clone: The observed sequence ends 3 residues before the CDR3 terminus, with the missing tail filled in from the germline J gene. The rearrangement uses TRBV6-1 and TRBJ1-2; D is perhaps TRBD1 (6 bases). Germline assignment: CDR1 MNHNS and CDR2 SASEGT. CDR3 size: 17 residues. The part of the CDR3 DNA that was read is TGTGCCAGCAGTGAAGGGCGGGGGGCCGCTGGCACAGATACC. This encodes CASSEGRGAAGTDT. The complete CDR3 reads CASSEGRGAAGTDTYTF.

Partial CDR3 DNA: TGTGCCAGCAGCCCCCCGGACTTCTACAATGAG. Its protein is CASSPPDFYNE. The whole CDR3 sequence reads CASSPPDFYNEQFF. The chain employs TRBV7-2 and TRBJ2-1; tentatively, D is TRBD2 (5 bases). The CDR3 is cut off 3 residues early in the read; its end comes from the germline J gene. Germline CDR1 reads SGHTA; CDR2 reads FQGNSA. The V and J ends lost 5 bases and 3 bases respectively, with 11 bases between them. The CDR3 runs to 14 residues. The complete variable domain, with remaining parts taken from reference TRBV7-2 and TRBJ2-1, reads GAGVSQSPSNKVTEKGKDVELRCDPISGHTALYWYRQSLGQGLEFLIYFQGNSAPDKSGLPSDRFSAERTGGSVSTLTIQRTQQEDSAVYLCASSPPDFYNEQFFGPGTRLTVL.

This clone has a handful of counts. The DNA read from the CDR3 is TGCGCCAGCAGCTTGTGGCGGGAGAGATCCTACGAC. Its protein is CASSLWRERSYD. The CDR3 in its entirety is CASSLWRERSYDYTF. The V call is TRBV5-1, the J call TRBJ1-2, with D unclear. The read ends 3 residues before the CDR3 terminus; that terminus is restored from the germline J gene. CDR3 size: 15 residues. Germline V gene lookup returns CDR1 SGHRS and CDR2 YFSETQ. Combining the CDR3 with reference TRBV5-1 and TRBJ1-2 gives the whole variable domain KAGVTQTPRYLIKTRGQQVTLSCSPISGHRSVSWYQQTPGQGLQFLFEYFSETQRNKGNFPGRFSGRQFSNSRSEMNVSTLELGDSALYLCASSLWRERSYDYTFGSGTRLTVV.

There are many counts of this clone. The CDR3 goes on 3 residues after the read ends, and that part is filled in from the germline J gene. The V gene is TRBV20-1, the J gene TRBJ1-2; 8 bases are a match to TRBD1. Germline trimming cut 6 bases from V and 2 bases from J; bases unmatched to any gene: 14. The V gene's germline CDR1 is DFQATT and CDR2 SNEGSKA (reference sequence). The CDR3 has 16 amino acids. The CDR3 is CSAHLPGTGLNYGYTF. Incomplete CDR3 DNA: TGCAGTGCCCATCTCCCCGGGACAGGCCTAAACTATGGC.